The 32 T cell receptor beta chains listed next were all sequenced from one sample in a study of OX40 agonist ivuxolimab in advanced cancers. This table comes from immunoSEQ multiplex PCR, and its TCRdb copy is limited to in-frame clones, with some not included. The sample consists of about 77,000 clones, around 85% of them appearing once. This sample comprised CD4+ or CD8+ T cells sorted from blood, obtained in a trial of the OX40 agonist ivuxolimab. These receptors all come from an adult with an advanced solid tumor such as melanoma, head and neck, liver or kidney cancer.

The chain joins TRBV7-6 to TRBJ2-7; D is ambiguous. Germline V gene sequence: CDR1 SGHVS, CDR2 FNYEAQ. The CDR3 contains 12 residues. V was trimmed by 4 bases and J by 2 bases, leaving 6 bases between them. CDR3 bases: TGTGCCAGCAGCTCGAACCCCTACGAGCAGTACTTC. It yields the protein CASSSNPYEQYF.

A single count supports this clone. This chain links TRBV5-1 with TRBJ2-5; TRBD1 agrees at 8 bases. J gave up 4 bases and V 0 bases, and 8 bases lay outside the gene matches. This CDR3 is built from 16 residues. Germline V lookup: CDR1 SGHRS, CDR2 YFSETQ. CDR3 region: CASSLEGQGAGETQYF. The CDR3 coding sequence is TGCGCCAGCAGCTTGGAAGGGCAGGGGGCTGGAGAGACCCAGTACTTC.

The chain has TRBV28 and TRBJ1-1; possible D gene TRBD1, 6 bases. The V gene lost 2 bases and the J gene lost 9 bases, with 10 bases spanning the gap. Germline CDR1 reads MDHEN; CDR2 reads SYDVKM. CDR3 length equals 12 residues. Here the CDR3 reads CASSLPGQKAFF. In DNA form, the CDR3 reads TGTGCCAGCAGTTTACCCGGACAGAAAGCTTTCTTT.

As DNA, the CDR3 is TGTGCCAGTACCTATATAGGTCAGGGAGTTTCCTCTGGGGCCAACGTCCTGACTTTC. It yields the protein CASTYIGQGVSSGANVLTF. The V gene is TRBV19, the J gene TRBJ2-6, with D tentatively TRBD1 or TRBD2 (5 bases each). V was cut by 7 bases and J by 0 bases, with 22 bases left in between. The CDR3 is 19 residues long. Germline V gene lookup returns CDR1 LNHDA and CDR2 SQIVND (reference sequence). Complete variable domain (other parts from reference TRBV19 and TRBJ2-6): DGGITQSPKYLFRKEGQNVTLSCEQNLNHDAMYWYRQDPGQGLRLIYYSQIVNDFQKGDIAEGYSVSREKKESFPLTVTSAQKNPTAFYLCASTYIGQGVSSGANVLTFGAGSRLTVL.

V is TRBV11-2 and J is TRBJ2-2; D gene uncertain. Germline lookup yields CDR1 SGHAT and CDR2 FQNNGV. There are 14 residues in the CDR3. The V gene lost 0 bases and the J gene lost 7 bases, with 9 bases spanning the gap. This CDR3 is CASSLDLVGGELFF. The CDR3 DNA reads as TGTGCCAGCAGCTTAGATCTAGTGGGCGGGGAGCTGTTTTTT.

The J gene is TRBJ2-1, the V gene TRBV9, with D perhaps assigned TRBD1 or TRBD2 (6 bases each). This CDR3 is 15 amino acids long. Trimming took 0 bases from V and 5 from J, leaving 12 bases between them. The germline V gene has CDR1 SGDLS and CDR2 YYNGEE. The CDR3 nucleotides read TGTGCCAGCAGCGTAGGGGGGGCCCAAAACAATGAGCAGTTCTTC. Translation: CASSVGGAQNNEQFF.

Only one count was recorded for this clone. J is TRBJ1-2 and V is TRBV28; TRBD1 agrees at 8 bases. The CDR3 extends over 16 amino acids. From germline, CDR1 is MDHEN and CDR2 SYDVKM. Trimming took 5 bases from V and 4 from J; bases not matched to a gene: 12. The CDR3 region has the DNA TGTGCCAGCAGTGTCTTGGGACAGGTGGACTTCTATGGCTACACCTTC. Encoded protein: CASSVLGQVDFYGYTF.

The chain has TRBV5-6 and TRBJ1-6, with a possible D match to TRBD1 (6 bases). CDR1 is SGHDT, CDR2 YYEEEE, per germline. Trimming took 3 bases from V and 6 from J, leaving 7 bases between them. The CDR3 length is 13 residues. In DNA form, the CDR3 reads TGTGCCAGCAGCTGGGGGGCTAATTCACCCCTCCACTTT. This translates into CASSWGANSPLHF.

The chain employs TRBV14 and TRBJ2-7; D possibly matches TRBD1 or TRBD2 (5 bases each). Germline assignment: CDR1 SGHDN and CDR2 FVKESK. Trimming shortened V by 7 bases and J by 2 bases, and 18 bases separated the two germline ends. This CDR3 has 15 amino acids. The CDR3 region is CASKPRDLGTYEQYF. The CDR3 DNA follows: TGTGCCAGCAAACCGAGGGACCTGGGGACCTACGAGCAGTACTTC.

The chain couples TRBV7-3 to TRBJ2-6; 7 bases are a match to TRBD1. CDR1 and CDR2 from the germline V gene are SGHTA and FQGTGA. The CDR3 is made up of 17 amino acids. The trim removed 7 bases at V and 0 bases at J, leaving 9 bases unmatched. The CDR3 DNA reads TGTGCCAGCACCCCGGGGACAGATTTCTCTGGGGCCAACGTCCTGACTTTC. The encoded protein is CASTPGTDFSGANVLTF. The full variable domain, with the rest looked up from reference TRBV7-3 and TRBJ2-6, is GAGVSQTPSNKVTEKGKYVELRCDPISGHTALYWYRQSLGQGPEFLIYFQGTGAADDSGLPNDRFFAVRPEGSVSTLKIQRTERGDSAVYLCASTPGTDFSGANVLTFGAGSRLTVL.

This clone was found once. The rearrangement uses TRBV9 and TRBJ2-2; TRBD2 matches 9 bases. The length of the CDR3 is 15 residues. V shed 5 bases, J shed 5 bases, and the junction held 7 bases outside the gene matches. Germline V gene data show CDR1 as SGDLS and CDR2 as YYNGEE. CDR3 bases: TGTGCCAGCAGTTTAGTAGCGGGAGTAACCGGGGAGCTGTTTTTT. Encoded protein: CASSLVAGVTGELFF.

J is TRBJ2-5 and V is TRBV2; TRBD1 matches 10 bases. V dropped 8 bases and J dropped 5; count of bases not matched to a gene: 8. The CDR3 is made up of 14 amino acids. The V gene's germline CDR1 is SNHLY and CDR2 FYNNEI. The CDR3, as DNA: TGTGCCAGCTGGGGACAGGGGAGGGTGGAGACCCAGTACTTC. Its translation is CASWGQGRVETQYF. Full variable domain (rest looked up from reference TRBV2 and TRBJ2-5): EPEVTQTPSHQVTQMGQEVILRCVPISNHLYFYWYRQILGQKVEFLVSFYNNEISEKSEIFDDQFSVERPDGSNFTLKIRSTKLEDSAMYFCASWGQGRVETQYFGPGTRLLVL.

This chain joins TRBV11-3 and TRBJ2-5; TRBD2 matches at 10 bases. CDR3 size: 14 residues. The V gene's germline CDR1 is SGHNT and CDR2 YENEEA. The V gene end was trimmed by 5 bases and the J gene end by 2 bases; junction bases not matched to a gene: 2. DNA for the CDR3: TGTGCCAGCAGCCGGACTAGCGGACAAGAGACCCAGTACTTC. It translates to CASSRTSGQETQYF.

V usage is TRBV6-6 and J usage is TRBJ1-3, with a tentative D call TRBD1 (6 bases). The CDR3 contains 14 residues. The V and J ends lost 6 bases and 0 bases respectively, with 9 bases between them. CDR1 and CDR2 (germline): MNHNY, SVGAGI (reference sequence). The CDR3 DNA reads as TGTGCCAGCAGGGGGGCCCGCTCTGGAAACACCATATATTTT. Translating gives CASRGARSGNTIYF.

The CDR3 protein is CSVVVGGSTEQFF. CDR3 DNA: TGCAGCGTTGTTGTAGGCGGGAGTACTGAGCAGTTCTTC. This chain uses TRBV29-1 with TRBJ2-1; 7 bases are shared with TRBD2. The CDR3 spans 13 residues. V shed 4 bases, J shed 9 bases, and the junction held 9 bases outside the gene matches. Germline CDR1 is SQVTM and CDR2 is ANQGSEA.

The gene calls are TRBV19 and TRBJ1-6; D may be TRBD1 (5 bases). The CDR3 is made up of 14 amino acids. The germline V and J ends were trimmed by 8 bases and 7 bases, with 15 bases remaining between them. Per the germline V gene, CDR1 is LNHDA and CDR2 is SQIVND (reference sequence). In DNA form, the CDR3 reads TGTGCCAGTCAACCGGGACGGATAAATTCACCCCTCCACTTT. This codes for CASQPGRINSPLHF.

The rearrangement uses TRBV5-5 and TRBJ2-7, with D perhaps TRBD1 (5 bases). Per germline, CDR1 SGHKS and CDR2 YYEKEE (reference sequence). The CDR3 sequence is 12 residues long. Deletions cut 2 bases from V and 2 bases from J, with 5 bases between. The CDR3 bases are TGTGCCAGCAGCTTAGGGGCCTACGAGCAGTACTTC. Translation: CASSLGAYEQYF.

The CDR3 region has the DNA TGTGCCAGTAGCCCCGGGGGGCGGGAGACCCAGTACTTC. Encoded protein: CASSPGGRETQYF. The chain combines TRBV19 with TRBJ2-5, with TRBD2 as a possible D gene (7 bases). This CDR3 region has 13 residues. The germline CDR1 and CDR2 sequences are LNHDA and SQIVND (reference sequence). The V and J ends lost 6 bases and 5 bases respectively, with 13 bases between them. The variable domain in full, completed from reference TRBV19 and TRBJ2-5, reads DGGITQSPKYLFRKEGQNVTLSCEQNLNHDAMYWYRQDPGQGLRLIYYSQIVNDFQKGDIAEGYSVSREKKESFPLTVTSAQKNPTAFYLCASSPGGRETQYFGPGTRLLVL.

The rearrangement joins TRBV28 to TRBJ2-3; D might be TRBD1 (6 bases). The CDR3 is made up of 12 amino acids. CDR1 and CDR2 from the germline V gene are MDHEN and SYDVKM. V was cut by 2 bases and J by 14 bases, with 14 bases left in between. CDR3 DNA sequence: TGTGCCAGCAGTTTAAGTACTTGGGGGCGGTATTTT. Its protein product is CASSLSTWGRYF.

There are a few counts of this clone. The chain links TRBV2 to TRBJ1-5; D may be TRBD1 (5 bases). From germline, CDR1 is SNHLY and CDR2 FYNNEI. The CDR3 sequence is 14 residues long. V gave up 3 bases and J gave up 9 bases, with 15 bases separating them. This chain's CDR3 is CASSEGTPGRPQHF. CDR3 DNA: TGTGCCAGCAGTGAGGGAACGCCGGGGCGGCCCCAGCATTTT.

This clone was picked up a small number of times. The V call is TRBV27, the J call TRBJ2-5, with TRBD2 identical over 7 bases. The V and J ends lost 2 bases and 5 bases, in that order; junction bases with no gene match: 8. Germline loops: CDR1 MNHEY, CDR2 SMNVEV (reference sequence). The CDR3 length is 15 residues. The CDR3 nucleotides read TGTGCCAGCAGTTTAAGAACGGGAGGATGGGAGACCCAGTACTTC. It encodes CASSLRTGGWETQYF.

This rearrangement joins TRBV6-5 to TRBJ2-7; TRBD1 matches 7 bases. The V segment lost 7 bases and the J segment 2 bases; nucleotides outside the gene matches: 5. The CDR3 runs to 13 residues. CDR1 and CDR2 (germline): MNHEY, SVGAGI. This CDR3 reads CASIKTGTYEQYF. Written as DNA, the CDR3 is TGTGCCAGCATAAAGACAGGGACCTACGAGCAGTACTTC.

This sequence joins TRBV18 and TRBJ2-7; TRBD1 matches at 10 bases. V trimming: 3 bases; J trimming: 4 bases; junction bases outside the gene matches: 6. The germline V gene has CDR1 KGHSH and CDR2 LQKENI. The CDR3 consists of 15 residues. This CDR3 reads CASSPGQGLSYEQYF. CDR3 DNA sequence: TGTGCCAGCTCACCGGGACAGGGGCTGTCGTACGAGCAGTACTTC.

The CDR3 DNA sequence: TGTGCCAGCAGCGTAGCAACAGGGGGCGTAGACGAGCAGTACTTC. Amino acids: CASSVATGGVDEQYF. The rearrangement joins TRBV9 to TRBJ2-5; 9 bases are shared with TRBD1. Judging by the DNA end, TRBJ2-7 fits better; the J call may be wrong. The CDR3 covers 15 residues. Per the germline V gene, CDR1 is SGDLS and CDR2 is YYNGEE.

The chain uses TRBV10-3 and TRBJ2-7; TRBD2 matches 7 bases. Germline CDR1 ENHRY, CDR2 SYGVKD. The CDR3 covers 18 residues. The V gene end was trimmed by 4 bases and the J gene end by 6 bases; junction bases not matched to a gene: 21. Written as DNA, the CDR3 is TGTGCCATCAGTGCCACAGTCACCGGGGGGTCCCCTGTCTCCGAGCAGTACTTC. Its protein is CAISATVTGGSPVSEQYF.

The genes are TRBV14 and TRBJ1-1; D is perhaps TRBD1 (5 bases). The germline V and J ends were trimmed by 2 bases and 2 bases, with 18 bases remaining between them. CDR3 length equals 17 residues. Per the germline V gene, CDR1 is SGHDN and CDR2 is FVKESK. This CDR3 is CASSQTRDPLPNTEAFF. In DNA, the CDR3 is TGTGCCAGCAGCCAAACCAGGGACCCACTGCCCAACACTGAAGCTTTCTTT.

This clone showed up just once. Here the CDR3 DNA reads TGTGCCAGCAAAGGGGGGGGGAGACAAAAACTGTTTTTT. Translation: CASKGGGRQKLFF. The genes are TRBV25-1 and TRBJ1-4; a possible D gene is TRBD1 (6 bases). This CDR3 comprises 13 residues. Between the trimmed V and J ends, which lost 7 bases and 9 bases, there was a span of 15 bases. CDR1 is MGHDK and CDR2 is SYGVNS in the germline V gene. Full variable domain (outside the CDR3, taken from reference TRBV25-1 and TRBJ1-4): EADIYQTPRYLVIGTGKKITLECSQTMGHDKMYWYQQDPGMELHLIHYSYGVNSTEKGDLSSESTVSRIRTEHFPLTLESARPSHTSQYLCASKGGGRQKLFFGSGTQLSVL.

This clone was counted a single time. Other DNA sequences in this sample translate to the same CDR3. This chain uses TRBV5-1 with TRBJ1-2; D possibly corresponds to TRBD1 (6 bases). The CDR3 extends over 13 amino acids. CDR1 SGHRS and CDR2 YFSETQ come from the germline V gene. The ends were cut back, 0 bases at V and 8 bases at J, with 11 bases in the middle. The CDR3 nucleotides read TGCGCCAGCAGCTTGGGACAGGTTGGCGGCTACACCTTC. Residues: CASSLGQVGGYTF.

The chain links TRBV7-2 to TRBJ2-2, with TRBD1 matching over 7 bases. The CDR3 is 15 amino acids. CDR1 and CDR2 from the germline V gene are SGHTA and FQGNSA. V dropped 5 bases and J dropped 4; count of bases not matched to a gene: 7. CDR3 amino acids: CASSPWTGSTGELFF. In nucleotides, the CDR3 is TGTGCCAGCAGCCCATGGACAGGCTCCACCGGGGAGCTGTTTTTT.

The genes are TRBV6-1 and TRBJ2-5, with 10 bases lining up with TRBD1. Germline CDR1 reads MNHNS; CDR2 reads SASEGT. The junction had 8 bases not matched to a gene; V was cut back by 6 bases and J by 7 bases. The CDR3 consists of 14 residues. For the CDR3, the DNA is TGTGCCAGCAGGGACAGGGGGGGGATGGGGACCCAGTACTTC. Protein: CASRDRGGMGTQYF.

The chain has TRBV11-2 and TRBJ2-1, with TRBD2 as a possible D gene (7 bases). The germline V and J ends were trimmed by 5 bases and 3 bases, with 14 bases remaining between them. Looked up from germline, CDR1 is SGHAT and CDR2 is FQNNGV. This CDR3 is 15 amino acids long. Written as DNA, the CDR3 is TGTGCCAGCAGCCCCGGACTAGGGGGCTACAATGAGCAGTTCTTC. The encoded protein is CASSPGLGGYNEQFF.

The chain has TRBV5-1 and TRBJ2-3, with D uncertain. Per germline, CDR1 SGHRS and CDR2 YFSETQ. The CDR3 runs 13 residues. V lost 4 bases and J lost 2, with 8 bases in between. The CDR3 here is CASSRRFTDTQYF. The CDR3 nucleotides are TGCGCCAGCAGCCGCCGGTTCACAGATACGCAGTATTTT.